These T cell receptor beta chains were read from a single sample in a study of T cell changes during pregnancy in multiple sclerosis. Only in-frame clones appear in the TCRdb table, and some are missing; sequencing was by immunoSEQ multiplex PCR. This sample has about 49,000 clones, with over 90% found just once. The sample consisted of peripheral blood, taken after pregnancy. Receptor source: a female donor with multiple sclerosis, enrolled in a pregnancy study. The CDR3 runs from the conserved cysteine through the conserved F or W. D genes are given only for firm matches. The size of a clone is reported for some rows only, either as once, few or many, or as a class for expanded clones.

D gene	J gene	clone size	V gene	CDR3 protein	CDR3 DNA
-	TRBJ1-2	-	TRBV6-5	CASKVDTSYGYTF	TGTGCCAGCAAAGTAGACACATCTTATGGCTACACCTTC
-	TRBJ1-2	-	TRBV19	CASVMGGGIDYGYTF	TGTGCCAGTGTTATGGGCGGGGGTATCGACTATGGCTACACCTTC
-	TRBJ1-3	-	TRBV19	CASSTPQGSGNTIYF	TGTGCCAGTAGTACCCCACAGGGCTCTGGAAACACCATATATTTT
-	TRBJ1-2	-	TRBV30	CAWGETNYGYTF	TGTGCCTGGGGGGAGACTAACTATGGCTACACCTTC
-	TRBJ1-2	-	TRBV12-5	CASASGEEGLAGYTF	TGTGCTAGTGCCAGCGGGGAGGAGGGGTTGGCGGGCTACACCTTC
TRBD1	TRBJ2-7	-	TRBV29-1	CSVQKTGTSSYEQYF	TGCAGCGTCCAGAAGACAGGGACGAGCTCCTACGAGCAGTACTTC
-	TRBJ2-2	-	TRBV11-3	CASSLAGGGGTGELFF	TGTGCCAGCAGCTTAGCTGGGGGCGGGGGTACCGGGGAGCTGTTTTTT
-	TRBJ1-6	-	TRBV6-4	CAIHKNCSPLHF	TGTGCCATACATAAAAATTGCTCACCCCTCCACTTT
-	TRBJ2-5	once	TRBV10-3	CAISGGSGPETQYF	TGTGCCATCAGTGGGGGCTCAGGACCAGAGACCCAGTACTTC
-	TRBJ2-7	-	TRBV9	CASSVGADPYEQYF	TGTGCCAGCAGCGTAGGGGCAGACCCTTACGAGCAGTACTTC
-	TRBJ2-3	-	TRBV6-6	CASRTPELATDTQYF	TGTGCCAGCAGAACCCCGGAACTAGCTACAGATACGCAGTATTTT
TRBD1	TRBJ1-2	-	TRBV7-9	CASSLQGANYGYTF	TGTGCCAGCAGCTTACAGGGGGCTAACTATGGCTACACCTTC
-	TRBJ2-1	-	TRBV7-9	CASSFSSGYNEQFF	TGTGCCAGCAGCTTTTCCAGCGGCTACAATGAGCAGTTCTTC
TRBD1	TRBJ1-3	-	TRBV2	CASRGTGTGNSGNTIYF	TGTGCCAGCAGGGGAACGGGGACAGGAAACTCTGGAAACACCATATATTTT
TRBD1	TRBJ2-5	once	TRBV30	CAWSVGQGTQYF	TGTGCCTGGAGTGTAGGACAGGGGACCCAGTACTTC
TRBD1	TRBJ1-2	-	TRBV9	CASSVGATGYYGYTF	TGTGCCAGCAGCGTAGGGGCGACAGGGTACTATGGCTACACCTTC
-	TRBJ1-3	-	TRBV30	CACPGLSSGNTIYF	TGTGCCTGTCCGGGACTCTCGTCGGGAAACACCATATATTTT
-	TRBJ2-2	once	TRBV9	CASSRALGDTGELFF	TGTGCCAGCAGCCGGGCTCTAGGGGACACCGGGGAGCTGTTTTTT
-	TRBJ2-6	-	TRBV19	CASSIRGGSGANVLTF	TGTGCCAGTAGTATAAGGGGGGGGTCTGGGGCCAACGTCCTGACTTTC
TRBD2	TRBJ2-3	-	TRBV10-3	CAISESPGLAGETSTDTQYF	TGTGCCATCAGTGAGTCTCCCGGACTAGCGGGGGAGACTAGCACAGATACGCAGTATTTT
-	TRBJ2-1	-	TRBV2	CASSENGGIVGNEQFF	TGTGCCAGCAGTGAAAATGGGGGGATAGTGGGAAATGAGCAGTTCTTC
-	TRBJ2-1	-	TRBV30	CAWTSGGSLPFF	TGTGCCTGGACCTCGGGGGGCTCTTTGCCGTTCTTC
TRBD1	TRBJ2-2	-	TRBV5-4	CASSLAEKRQGNTGELFF	TGTGCCAGCAGCTTGGCCGAAAAGAGACAGGGGAACACCGGGGAGCTGTTTTTT
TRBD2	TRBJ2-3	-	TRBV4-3	CASSQDRLAATDTQYF	TGCGCCAGCAGCCAAGATAGGCTAGCGGCGACAGATACGCAGTATTTT
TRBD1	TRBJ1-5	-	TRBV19	CASSSRMGQSLYSNQPQHF	TGTGCCAGTAGTTCCCGGATGGGACAGAGTTTATATAGCAATCAGCCCCAGCATTTT
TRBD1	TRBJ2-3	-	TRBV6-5	CASSLEPLGTGTQYF	TGTGCCAGCAGTTTAGAGCCACTAGGGACAGGGACGCAGTATTTT
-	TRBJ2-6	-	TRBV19	CASTAVGGSGANVLTF	TGTGCCAGCACGGCCGTGGGGGGCTCTGGGGCCAACGTCCTGACTTTC
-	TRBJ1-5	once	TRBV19	CASSIGGPTVQPQHF	TGTGCCAGTAGTATCGGGGGGCCGACCGTACAGCCCCAGCATTTT
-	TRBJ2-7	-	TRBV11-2	CASSLETVVPYEQYF	TGTGCCAGCAGCTTAGAAACAGTTGTACCCTACGAGCAGTACTTC
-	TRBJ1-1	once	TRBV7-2	CASSFFKSEAFF	TGTGCCAGCAGCTTTTTTAAGAGTGAAGCTTTCTTT
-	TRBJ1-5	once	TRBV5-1	CASSRAGLNNQPQHF	TGCGCCAGCAGCCGGGCAGGGTTAAACAATCAGCCCCAGCATTTT
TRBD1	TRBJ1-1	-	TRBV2	CASRGTGGAAFF	TGTGCCAGCAGGGGGACAGGGGGGGCAGCTTTCTTT
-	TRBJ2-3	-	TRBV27	CASSFQGAPRTDTQYF	TGTGCCAGCAGTTTTCAAGGGGCGCCGCGCACAGATACGCAGTATTTT
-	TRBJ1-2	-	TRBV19	CASSIDPQTGYTF	TGTGCCAGTAGTATAGATCCCCAAACAGGCTACACCTTC
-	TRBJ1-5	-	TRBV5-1	CASSRTTGGDQPQHF	TGCGCCAGCAGCCGGACGACAGGTGGGGATCAGCCCCAGCATTTT
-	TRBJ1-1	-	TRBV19	CASSYFTGKAEAFF	TGTGCCAGTAGCTATTTTACAGGGAAAGCTGAAGCTTTCTTT
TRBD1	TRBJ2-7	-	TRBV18	CASSPGQGDYEQYF	TGTGCCAGCTCACCGGGACAGGGAGACTACGAGCAGTACTTC
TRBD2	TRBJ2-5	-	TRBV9	CASSISGGYQETQYF	TGTGCCAGCAGTATTAGCGGGGGCTACCAAGAGACCCAGTACTTC
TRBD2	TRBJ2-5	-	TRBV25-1	CASSEDGLGTETQYF	TGTGCCAGCAGTGAAGATGGACTAGGCACAGAGACCCAGTACTTC
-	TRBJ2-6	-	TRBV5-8	CASSKATGPGANVLTF	TGTGCCAGCAGCAAAGCGACAGGCCCTGGGGCCAACGTCCTGACTTTC
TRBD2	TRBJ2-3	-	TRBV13	CASSTGRTPSSTDTQYF	TGTGCCAGCAGCACCGGGAGGACTCCCTCTAGCACAGATACGCAGTATTTT
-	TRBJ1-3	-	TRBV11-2	CASSLRLSGNTIYF	TGTGCCAGCAGCTTAAGACTCTCTGGAAACACCATATATTTT
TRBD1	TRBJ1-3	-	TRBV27	CASSLGTGAGNTIYF	TGTGCCAGCAGTTTAGGGACAGGGGCTGGAAACACCATATATTTT